The 24 T cell receptor beta chains presented below share a single source sample, sequenced in a study of blood T cell repertoires in COVID-19. Sequencing used immunoSEQ multiplex PCR; TCRdb keeps in-frame clones, though not all of them. The table has roughly 250,000 clones, more than 85% seen once. Sequencing was performed on PBMCs or T cells enriched from blood (not recorded which). Every receptor here comes from a woman between 50 and 59 years old who had recovered from COVID-19.

V gene TRBV4-1 combines with J gene TRBJ1-1, with 7 bases aligning to TRBD1. This CDR3 has 15 residues. Germline-derived CDR1 and CDR2 are MGHRA and YSYEKL. V trimming: 3 bases; J trimming: 1 base; junction bases outside the gene matches: 5. The CDR3 region has the DNA TGCGCCAGCAGCCATCTTGACAGGGAGAACACTGAAGCTTTCTTT. This sequence encodes CASSHLDRENTEAFF.

The V and J genes are TRBV19 and TRBJ1-5; TRBD1 matches at 8 bases. CDR3 length equals 15 residues. Germline CDR1 and CDR2: LNHDA and SQIVND (reference sequence). Losses at the gene ends were 6 bases for V and 3 bases for J; bases not matched to a gene: 7. The DNA for the CDR3 is TGTGCCAGTAGAGACAGGGGAGGCTACAATCAGCCCCAGCATTTT. Protein sequence: CASRDRGGYNQPQHF.

The rearrangement joins TRBV7-3 to TRBJ2-1, with a tentative D call TRBD1 (6 bases). The ends were cut back, 3 bases at V and 1 base at J, with 7 bases in the middle. The germline CDR1 and CDR2 sequences are SGHTA and FQGTGA. CDR3 size: 14 residues. The CDR3 loop is CASSFGTSYNEQFF. The DNA of the CDR3 is TGTGCCAGCAGCTTCGGGACATCCTACAATGAGCAGTTCTTC.

This clone was observed once. The genes are TRBV12-5 and TRBJ2-3, with D perhaps matching TRBD2 (6 bases). Trimming stripped 2 bases from V and 0 bases from J, with 24 bases between. CDR3 length equals 20 residues. The germline gives CDR1 LGHNT, CDR2 FRNRAP. CDR3: CASGLPTHPGTGGSTDTQYF. The DNA of the CDR3 is TGTGCTAGTGGTTTGCCAACTCATCCCGGGACTGGCGGTAGCACAGATACGCAGTATTTT.

This chain joins TRBV7-8 and TRBJ2-7; 12 positions match TRBD2. This CDR3 has 15 amino acids. V shed 5 bases, J shed 6 bases, and the junction held 8 bases outside the gene matches. The germline gives CDR1 SGHVS, CDR2 FQNEAQ. The CDR3 loop reads CASSRGLAGISEQYF. The CDR3, as DNA: TGTGCCAGCAGCCGGGGACTAGCGGGTATATCCGAGCAGTACTTC.

V gene TRBV27 combines with J gene TRBJ1-1, with D unclear. Germline V lookup: CDR1 MNHEY, CDR2 SMNVEV (reference sequence). The CDR3 is 16 residues long. V was cut by 6 bases and J by 1 base, with 18 bases left in between. The CDR3 here is CASSPGVGTGNTEAFF. The CDR3, as DNA: TGTGCCAGCAGCCCCGGGGTGGGTACGGGGAACACTGAAGCTTTCTTT.

V and J are TRBV7-3 and TRBJ2-2; 8 bases match TRBD2. Germline V gene data show CDR1 as SGHTA and CDR2 as FQGTGA. Trimming removed 4 bases from V and 3 bases from J; junction bases left unmatched: 1. The CDR3 is made up of 14 amino acids. The chain's CDR3 is CASSSSGYTGELFF. In nucleotides, the CDR3 is TGTGCCAGCAGCTCTAGCGGGTACACCGGGGAGCTGTTTTTT.

The gene calls are TRBV29-1 and TRBJ2-3; TRBD2 matches 10 bases. The germline gives CDR1 SQVTM, CDR2 ANQGSEA. V gave up 6 bases and J gave up 2 bases; unmatched junction bases: 5. The CDR3 totals 14 residues. The CDR3 spells CSVGLAGVTDTQYF. As DNA, the CDR3 is TGCAGCGTGGGCCTAGCGGGGGTCACAGATACGCAGTATTTT.

The chain recombines TRBV6-5 with TRBJ1-1; 8 nucleotides align to TRBD1. This CDR3 comprises 15 residues. The germline gives CDR1 MNHEY, CDR2 SVGAGI. J was trimmed by 9 bases and V by 9 bases; bases with no gene match: 18. The CDR3 loop reads CASAAGGASPVKAFF. The CDR3 DNA reads TGTGCCAGTGCAGCAGGGGGCGCGTCCCCGGTAAAAGCTTTCTTT.

The chain uses TRBV15 and TRBJ1-1; 7 bases map to TRBD1. This CDR3 contains 15 residues. Germline CDR1 reads LNHNV; CDR2 reads YYDKDF (reference sequence). Trimming removed 5 bases from V and 1 base from J; junction bases left unmatched: 7. The CDR3 loop reads CATSGPGTANTEAFF. In DNA, the CDR3 is TGTGCCACCAGCGGACCCGGGACAGCGAACACTGAAGCTTTCTTT.

The chain recombines TRBV24-1 with TRBJ1-2; D not resolved. Trimming stripped 0 bases from V and 6 bases from J, with 10 bases between. This CDR3 is built from 14 residues. CDR1 and CDR2 from the germline V gene are KGHDR and SFDVKD. CDR3 loop: CATSDLTGEDGYTF. In DNA, the CDR3 is TGTGCCACCAGTGATTTGACCGGGGAGGATGGCTACACCTTC.

The chain joins TRBV28 to TRBJ1-5, with TRBD1 matching 7 bases. This CDR3 contains 15 residues. Losses at the gene ends were 8 bases for V and 1 base for J; bases not matched to a gene: 8. Germline V CDR1 and CDR2: MDHEN, SYDVKM. The CDR3 is CASFGGGLSNQPQHF. The DNA of the CDR3 is TGTGCCAGCTTCGGAGGGGGCTTAAGCAATCAGCCCCAGCATTTT.

V is TRBV11-2 and J is TRBJ2-1, with 8 bases matching TRBD1. V was clipped by 2 bases and J by 10 bases; unmatched bases: 4. This CDR3 is built from 13 residues. Germline V gives CDR1 SGHAT, CDR2 FQNNGV. The CDR3 loop is CASSLLDRGEQFF. The CDR3 bases are TGTGCCAGCAGCTTACTCGACAGGGGCGAGCAGTTCTTC.

This chain connects TRBV5-4 to TRBJ2-3, with 8 bases that match TRBD1. The junction had 9 bases not matched to a gene; V was cut back by 1 base and J by 5 bases. The length of the CDR3 is 16 residues. Germline CDR1 and CDR2: SGHNT and YYREEE (reference sequence). Here the CDR3 DNA reads TGTGCCAGCAGCTTGTTCAGGGGGCAATCCGGAGATACGCAGTATTTT. It translates to CASSLFRGQSGDTQYF.

This rearrangement joins TRBV27 to TRBJ2-7; maybe TRBD2 (6 bases). CDR1 is MNHEY, CDR2 SMNVEV, per germline (reference sequence). Trimming shortened V by 7 bases and J by 0 bases, and 13 bases separated the two germline ends. The CDR3 is 14 residues long. In nucleotides, the CDR3 is TGTGCCAGCAAAACAACCGGGAGCTCCTACGAGCAGTACTTC. It is translated as CASKTTGSSYEQYF.

V and J are TRBV28 and TRBJ1-6; D is possibly TRBD1 (5 bases). The germline V and J ends were trimmed by 5 bases and 5 bases, with 10 bases remaining between them. The CDR3 is 14 residues long. Germline loops: CDR1 MDHEN, CDR2 SYDVKM. The CDR3 sequence: CASSRQSHNSPLHF. CDR3 sequence (DNA): TGTGCCAGCAGTCGACAGTCCCATAATTCACCCCTCCACTTT. Looking up the rest from reference TRBV28 and TRBJ1-6 gives the full variable domain: DVKVTQSSRYLVKRTGEKVFLECVQDMDHENMFWYRQDPGLGLRLIYFSYDVKMKEKGDIPEGYSVSREKKERFSLILESASTNQTSMYLCASSRQSHNSPLHFGNGTRLTVT.

This clone has only one observation. The genes are TRBV18 and TRBJ1-1, with 7 bases aligning to TRBD1. V shed 4 bases and J 1 base; nucleotides not matched to a gene: 9. This CDR3 region has 16 residues. Germline V gives CDR1 KGHSH, CDR2 LQKENI. The CDR3 DNA follows: TGTGCCAGCTCACTGTTAATCGCAGGGGGGAACACTGAAGCTTTCTTT. This gives the protein CASSLLIAGGNTEAFF.

The rearrangement links TRBV6-2 or TRBV6-3 to TRBJ1-1; 10 nucleotides agree with TRBD1. The V gene's germline CDR1 is MNHEY and CDR2 SVGEGT. The CDR3 contains 14 residues. The V segment lost 4 bases and the J segment 5 bases; nucleotides outside the gene matches: 4. The CDR3 is CASSSGQGKTEAFF. DNA for the CDR3: TGTGCCAGCAGTTCGGGACAGGGGAAGACTGAAGCTTTCTTT.

This clone was seen more than once but under ten times. Additional DNA sequences in this sample encode the identical CDR3. The rearrangement uses TRBV19 and TRBJ2-6; TRBD1 aligns across 7 bases. Losses at the gene ends were 7 bases for V and 4 bases for J; bases not matched to a gene: 4. The CDR3 runs to 14 residues. CDR1 is LNHDA and CDR2 is SQIVND in the germline V gene (reference sequence). The CDR3 region has the DNA TGTGCCAGTACCAGGGGGTCCGGGGCCAACGTCCTGACTTTC. It encodes CASTRGSGANVLTF. The whole variable domain, remainder taken from reference TRBV19 and TRBJ2-6, is DGGITQSPKYLFRKEGQNVTLSCEQNLNHDAMYWYRQDPGQGLRLIYYSQIVNDFQKGDIAEGYSVSREKKESFPLTVTSAQKNPTAFYLCASTRGSGANVLTFGAGSRLTVL.

The rearrangement uses TRBV28 and TRBJ1-2; tentatively, D is TRBD1 (6 bases). Deletions cut 2 bases from V and 8 bases from J, with 24 bases between. Germline V gene lookup returns CDR1 MDHEN and CDR2 SYDVKM. The CDR3 sequence is 17 residues long. This CDR3 reads CASSLTRYRDTARGYTF. As DNA, the CDR3 is TGTGCCAGCAGTTTAACCCGGTATAGGGACACGGCAAGGGGCTACACCTTC.

The gene calls are TRBV5-5 and TRBJ2-7, with 7 nucleotides matching TRBD1. V shed 5 bases, J shed 5 bases, and the junction held 7 bases outside the gene matches. CDR3 length equals 13 residues. Germline V gene lookup returns CDR1 SGHKS and CDR2 YYEKEE (reference sequence). CDR3 region: CASRKDRVHEQYF. In DNA, the CDR3 is TGTGCCAGCAGGAAAGACAGGGTACACGAGCAGTACTTC.

The genes are TRBV7-9 and TRBJ2-5, with 15 positions matching TRBD2. CDR3 size: 17 residues. Germline loops: CDR1 SEHNR, CDR2 FQNEAQ (reference sequence). Trimming removed 5 bases from V and 7 bases from J; junction bases left unmatched: 11. The CDR3 region is CASSPRTSGRAVGTQYF. Written as DNA, the CDR3 is TGTGCCAGCAGCCCCCGGACTAGCGGGAGGGCGGTGGGGACCCAGTACTTC.

This chain uses TRBV11-2 with TRBJ2-5, with 7 bases fitting TRBD1. The CDR3 totals 14 residues. V lost 3 bases to trimming and J lost 3 bases; unmatched junction nucleotides: 4. Germline CDR1 reads SGHAT; CDR2 reads FQNNGV. The CDR3 is CASSFKQGKETQYF. CDR3 nucleotide sequence: TGTGCCAGCAGCTTTAAACAGGGGAAAGAGACCCAGTACTTC.

This chain uses TRBV6-2 or TRBV6-3 with TRBJ2-2, with TRBD1 matching over 11 bases. The V gene's germline CDR1 is MNHEY and CDR2 SVGEGT. V trimming: 0 bases; J trimming: 3 bases; junction bases outside the gene matches: 3. The CDR3 extends over 17 amino acids. The CDR3 spells CASSYSGQGVDTGELFF. In DNA form, the CDR3 reads TGTGCCAGCAGTTACTCGGGACAGGGGGTCGACACCGGGGAGCTGTTTTTT.